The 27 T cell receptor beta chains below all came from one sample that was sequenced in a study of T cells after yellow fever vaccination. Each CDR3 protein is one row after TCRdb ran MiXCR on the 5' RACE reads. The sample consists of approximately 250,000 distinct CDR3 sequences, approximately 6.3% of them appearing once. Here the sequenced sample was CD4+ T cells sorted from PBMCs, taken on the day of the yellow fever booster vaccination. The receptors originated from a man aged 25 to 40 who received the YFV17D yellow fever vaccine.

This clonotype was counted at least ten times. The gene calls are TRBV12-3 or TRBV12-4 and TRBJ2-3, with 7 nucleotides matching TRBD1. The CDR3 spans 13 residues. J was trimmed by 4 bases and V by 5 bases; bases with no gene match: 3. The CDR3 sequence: CASSATGADTQYF. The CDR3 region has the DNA TGTGCCAGCAGTGCAACAGGGGCAGATACGCAGTATTTT.

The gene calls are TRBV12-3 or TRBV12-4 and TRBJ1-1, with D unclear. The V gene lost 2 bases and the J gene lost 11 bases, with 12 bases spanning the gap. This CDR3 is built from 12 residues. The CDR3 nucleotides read TGTGCCAGCAGTTTATCTGGAGGGTCGGCTTTCTTT. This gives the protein CASSLSGGSAFF.

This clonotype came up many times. The CDR3 reads CASSPGQEAGACYEQYF. CDR3 nucleotides: TGTGCCAGCAGCCCAGGACAGGAGGCGGGAGCCTGCTACGAGCAGTACTTC. This sequence joins TRBV7-4 and TRBJ2-7; D may be TRBD1 or TRBD2 (7 bases each). The ends were cut back, 5 bases at V and 3 bases at J, with 23 bases in the middle. Germline lookup yields CDR1 SGHVT and CDR2 SQSDAQ. The CDR3 has 17 residues.

The CDR3 DNA is TGCGCCAGCGGACCTGAGCCGGGACTAGCGGGAATTACCTACGAGCAGTACTTC. It encodes CASGPEPGLAGITYEQYF. The V call is TRBV23-1, the J call TRBJ2-7; TRBD2 aligns across 13 bases. TRBV23-1 is reported as an ORF; its role is uncertain. J was trimmed by 2 bases and V by 8 bases; bases with no gene match: 15. This CDR3 is 18 amino acids long.

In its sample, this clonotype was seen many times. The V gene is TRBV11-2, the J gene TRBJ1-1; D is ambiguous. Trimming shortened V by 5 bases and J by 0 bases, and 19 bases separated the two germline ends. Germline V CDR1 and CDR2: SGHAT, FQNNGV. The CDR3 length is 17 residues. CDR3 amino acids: CASSPNVWSAMNTEAFF. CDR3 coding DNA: TGTGCCAGCAGCCCCAACGTATGGTCAGCGATGAACACTGAAGCTTTCTTT.

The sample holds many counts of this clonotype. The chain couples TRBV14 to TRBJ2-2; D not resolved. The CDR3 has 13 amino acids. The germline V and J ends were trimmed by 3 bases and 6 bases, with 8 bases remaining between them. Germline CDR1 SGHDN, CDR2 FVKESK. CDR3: CASSQRFAGELFF. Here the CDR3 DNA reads TGTGCCAGCAGCCAGCGGTTCGCCGGGGAGCTGTTTTTT.

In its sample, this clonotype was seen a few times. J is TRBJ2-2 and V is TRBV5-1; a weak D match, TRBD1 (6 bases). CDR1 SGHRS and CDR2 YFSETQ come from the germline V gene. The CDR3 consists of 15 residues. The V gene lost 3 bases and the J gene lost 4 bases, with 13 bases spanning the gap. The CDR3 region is CASSWGQSVTGELFF. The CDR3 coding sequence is TGCGCCAGCAGCTGGGGGCAATCGGTCACCGGGGAGCTGTTTTTT.

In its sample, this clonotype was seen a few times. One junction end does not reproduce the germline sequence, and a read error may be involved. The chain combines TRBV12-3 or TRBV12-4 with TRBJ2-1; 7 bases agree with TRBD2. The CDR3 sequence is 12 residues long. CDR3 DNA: TGTGCCAGCAGATTAGACGCGGGACTACCCGTATTC. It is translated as CASRLDAGLPVF.

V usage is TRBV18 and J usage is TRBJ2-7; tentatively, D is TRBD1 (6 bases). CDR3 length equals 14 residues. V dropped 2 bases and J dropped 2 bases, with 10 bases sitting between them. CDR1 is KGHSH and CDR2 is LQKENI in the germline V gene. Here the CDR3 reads CASSPYQGTYEQYF. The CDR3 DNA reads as TGTGCCAGCTCACCATACCAGGGGACCTACGAGCAGTACTTC.

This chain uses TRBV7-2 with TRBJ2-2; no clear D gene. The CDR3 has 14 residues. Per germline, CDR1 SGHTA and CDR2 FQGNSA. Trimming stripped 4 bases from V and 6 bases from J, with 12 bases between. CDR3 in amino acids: CASSWIPASGELFF. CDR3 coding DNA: TGTGCCAGCAGCTGGATTCCCGCCTCCGGGGAGCTGTTTTTT.

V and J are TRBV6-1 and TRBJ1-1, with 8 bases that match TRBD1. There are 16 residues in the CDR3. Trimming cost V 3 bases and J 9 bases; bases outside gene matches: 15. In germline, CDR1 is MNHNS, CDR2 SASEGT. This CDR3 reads CASSDFGHRGATKAFF. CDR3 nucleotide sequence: TGTGCCAGCAGTGACTTCGGGCACAGGGGGGCAACAAAAGCTTTCTTT.

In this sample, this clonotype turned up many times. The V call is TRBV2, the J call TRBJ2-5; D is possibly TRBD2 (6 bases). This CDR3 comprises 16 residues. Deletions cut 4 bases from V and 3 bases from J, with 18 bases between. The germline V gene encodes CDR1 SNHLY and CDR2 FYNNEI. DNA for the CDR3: TGTGCCAGCAGTGGAGGGGCGGGTAGCGGAGAAGAGACCCAGTACTTC. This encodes CASSGGAGSGEETQYF.

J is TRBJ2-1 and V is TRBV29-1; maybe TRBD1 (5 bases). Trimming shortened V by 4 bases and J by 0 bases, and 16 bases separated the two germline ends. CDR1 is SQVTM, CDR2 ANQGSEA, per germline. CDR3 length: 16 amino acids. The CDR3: CSVVFATVSSYNEQFF. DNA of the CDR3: TGCAGCGTTGTTTTCGCGACAGTAAGCTCCTACAATGAGCAGTTCTTC.

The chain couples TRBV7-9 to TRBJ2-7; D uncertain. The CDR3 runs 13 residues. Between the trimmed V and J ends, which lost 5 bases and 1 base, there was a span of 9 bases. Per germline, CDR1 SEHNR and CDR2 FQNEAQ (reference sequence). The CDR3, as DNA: TGTGCCAGCAGCGGGGAACGTTCCTACGAGCAGTACTTC. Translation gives CASSGERSYEQYF.

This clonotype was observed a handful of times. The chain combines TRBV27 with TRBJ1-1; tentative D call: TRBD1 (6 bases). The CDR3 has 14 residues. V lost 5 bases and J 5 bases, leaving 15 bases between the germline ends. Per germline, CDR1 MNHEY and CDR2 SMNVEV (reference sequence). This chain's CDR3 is CASSRRGGGTEAFF. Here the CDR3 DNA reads TGTGCCAGCAGTCGCAGGGGTGGGGGAACTGAAGCTTTCTTT.

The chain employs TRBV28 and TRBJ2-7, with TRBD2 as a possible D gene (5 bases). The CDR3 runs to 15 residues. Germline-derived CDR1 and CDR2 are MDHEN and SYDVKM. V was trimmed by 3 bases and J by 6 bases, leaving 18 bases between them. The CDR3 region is CASSFRTLEAGEQYF. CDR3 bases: TGTGCCAGCAGTTTCCGGACGCTCGAGGCGGGCGAGCAGTACTTC.

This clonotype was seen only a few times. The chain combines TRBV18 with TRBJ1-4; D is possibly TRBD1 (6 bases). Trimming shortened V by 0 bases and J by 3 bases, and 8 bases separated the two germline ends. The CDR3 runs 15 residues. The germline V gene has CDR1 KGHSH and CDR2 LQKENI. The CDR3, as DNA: TGTGCCAGCTCACCACCGCAGGGGCCTAATGAAAAACTGTTTTTT. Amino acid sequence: CASSPPQGPNEKLFF. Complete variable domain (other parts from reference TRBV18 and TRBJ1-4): NAGVMQNPRHLVRRRGQEARLRCSPMKGHSHVYWYRQLPEEGLKFMVYLQKENIIDESGMPKERFSAEFPKEGPSILRIQQVVRGDSAAYFCASSPPQGPNEKLFFGSGTQLSVL.

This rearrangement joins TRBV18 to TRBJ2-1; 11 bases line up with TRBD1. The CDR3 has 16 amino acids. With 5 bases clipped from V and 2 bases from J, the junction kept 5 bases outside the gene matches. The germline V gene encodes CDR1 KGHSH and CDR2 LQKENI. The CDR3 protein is CASSSTGQGAYNEQFF. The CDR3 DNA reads TGTGCCAGCTCATCAACGGGACAGGGGGCCTACAATGAGCAGTTCTTC.

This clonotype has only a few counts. Here the CDR3 reads CAAHRRSTEQFF. CDR3 coding DNA: TGTGCCGCCCACAGACGTTCCACTGAGCAGTTCTTC. This chain links TRBV28 with TRBJ2-1, with D uncertain. The germline gives CDR1 MDHEN, CDR2 SYDVKM. Trimming removed 11 bases from V and 9 bases from J, with 17 bases in between. CDR3 length equals 12 residues.

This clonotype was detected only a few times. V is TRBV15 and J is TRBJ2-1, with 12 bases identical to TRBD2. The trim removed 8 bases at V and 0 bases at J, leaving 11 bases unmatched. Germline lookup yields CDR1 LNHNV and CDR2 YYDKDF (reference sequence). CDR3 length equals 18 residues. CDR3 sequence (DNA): TGTGCCACCGCAAGAGGACTAGCGGGGCGGGGCTCCTACAATGAGCAGTTCTTC. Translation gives CATARGLAGRGSYNEQFF.

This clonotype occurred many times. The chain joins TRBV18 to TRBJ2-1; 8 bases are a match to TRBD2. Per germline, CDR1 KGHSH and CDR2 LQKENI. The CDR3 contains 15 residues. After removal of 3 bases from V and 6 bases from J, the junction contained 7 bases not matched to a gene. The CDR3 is CASSPQRESPNEQFF. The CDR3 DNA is TGTGCCAGCTCACCCCAGCGGGAGTCCCCCAATGAGCAGTTCTTC.

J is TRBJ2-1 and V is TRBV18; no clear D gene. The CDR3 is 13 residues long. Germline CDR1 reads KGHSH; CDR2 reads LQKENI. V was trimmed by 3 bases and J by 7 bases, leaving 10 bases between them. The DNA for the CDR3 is TGTGCCAGCTCACCTCCTTCGGCGAATGAGCAGTTCTTC. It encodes CASSPPSANEQFF.

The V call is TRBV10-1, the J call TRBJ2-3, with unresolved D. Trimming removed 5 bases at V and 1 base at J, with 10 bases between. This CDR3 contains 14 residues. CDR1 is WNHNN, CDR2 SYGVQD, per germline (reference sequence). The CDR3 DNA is TGCGCCAGCAGTAAACGGACGGGCACAGATACGCAGTATTTT. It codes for CASSKRTGTDTQYF.

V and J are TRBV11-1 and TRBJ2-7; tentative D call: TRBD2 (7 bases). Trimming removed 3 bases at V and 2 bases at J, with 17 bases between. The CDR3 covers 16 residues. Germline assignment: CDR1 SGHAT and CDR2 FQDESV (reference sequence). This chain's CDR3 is CASSLDGRTVTYEQYF. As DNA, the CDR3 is TGTGCCAGCAGCTTGGACGGGAGGACAGTGACCTACGAGCAGTACTTC.

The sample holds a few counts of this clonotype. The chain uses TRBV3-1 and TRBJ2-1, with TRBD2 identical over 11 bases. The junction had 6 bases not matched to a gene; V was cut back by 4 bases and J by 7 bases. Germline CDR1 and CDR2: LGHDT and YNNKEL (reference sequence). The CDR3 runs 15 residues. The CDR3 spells CASSRIAGGRNEQFF. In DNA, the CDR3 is TGTGCCAGCAGCCGAATAGCGGGAGGGAGGAATGAGCAGTTCTTC.

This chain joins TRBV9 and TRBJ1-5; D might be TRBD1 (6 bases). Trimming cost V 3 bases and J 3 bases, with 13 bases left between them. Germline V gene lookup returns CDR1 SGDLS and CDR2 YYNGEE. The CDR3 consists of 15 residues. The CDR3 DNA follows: TGTGCCAGCAGCGCCGCTCAGGGGATCAATCAGCCCCAGCATTTT. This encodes CASSAAQGINQPQHF.

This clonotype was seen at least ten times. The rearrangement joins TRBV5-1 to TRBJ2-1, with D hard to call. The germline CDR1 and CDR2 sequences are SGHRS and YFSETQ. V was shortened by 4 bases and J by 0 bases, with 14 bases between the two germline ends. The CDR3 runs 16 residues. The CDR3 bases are TGCGCCAGCAGCCCGGACGGAACCAGCTCCTACAATGAGCAGTTCTTC. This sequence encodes CASSPDGTSSYNEQFF.